The clone carrying this T cell receptor beta chain was observed a few times. Its cognate antigen is unknown. With 4 bases clipped from V and 7 bases from J, the junction kept 5 bases outside the gene matches. Germline CDR1 GTSNPN, CDR2 SVGIG (reference sequence). The CDR3 spans 13 residues. As the template, RNA transcripts were used to amplify TCR beta CDR3 regions. In the first round, RT-PCR was carried out with HTBI primers, and a multiplex PCR formed the second round. A single record per CDR3 protein comes from TCRdb applying MiXCR to the multiplex PCR reads. The table shows a few hundred thousand distinct CDR3 sequences, with around 21% occurring only once. The data derive from a study of Graves' ophthalmopathy and Graves' hyperthyroidism. Study-wide context: Peripheral blood sampling occurred at initial diagnosis, before any treatment.

Only newly diagnosed hyperthyroidism patients aged 18 to 65, with under 2 months' duration, were enrolled. The study's findings and limits: Between ophthalmopathy and stable hyperthyroidism, a 13-signature model drew a separation with about 88% sensitivity and 70% to 84% specificity.

This sequence joins TRBV30 and TRBJ1-5, with 9 positions matching TRBD1. Sequencing was performed on peripheral blood. This receptor was identified in a woman aged 18-30 years with stable Graves' hyperthyroidism. As DNA, the CDR3 is TGTGCCTGGACACAGGGGGCGGGCCAGCCCCAGCATTTT. Protein sequence: CAWTQGAGQPQHF.